This entry lists 20 T cell receptor beta chains sequenced from one sample in a study of OX40 agonist ivuxolimab in advanced cancers. Generated by immunoSEQ multiplex PCR, the TCRdb table keeps only in-frame clones and is missing some. Of around 83,000 clones listed, roughly nine tenths are singletons. The starting material was CD4+ or CD8+ T cells sorted from blood, obtained in a trial of the OX40 agonist ivuxolimab. These receptors all stem from an adult with an advanced solid tumor such as melanoma, head and neck, liver or kidney cancer.

This sequence joins TRBV2 and TRBJ2-3; the D gene is possibly TRBD1 (5 bases). The length of the CDR3 is 15 residues. Trimming shortened V by 4 bases and J by 4 bases, and 15 bases separated the two germline ends. Germline values: CDR1 SNHLY, CDR2 FYNNEI. The chain's CDR3 is CASSAGFLFPDTQYF. The DNA for the CDR3 is TGTGCCAGCAGTGCAGGGTTCCTCTTCCCAGATACGCAGTATTTT.

J is TRBJ2-7 and V is TRBV2; D possibly corresponds to TRBD2 (6 bases). Trimming left V 10 bases short and J 1 base short, with 14 bases between. The CDR3 consists of 13 residues. In germline, CDR1 is SNHLY, CDR2 FYNNEI. CDR3 amino acids: CATRELNSYEQYF. The CDR3 coding sequence is TGTGCCACCCGGGAGCTTAATTCCTACGAGCAGTACTTC. Filled out from reference TRBV2 and TRBJ2-7, the complete variable domain reads EPEVTQTPSHQVTQMGQEVILRCVPISNHLYFYWYRQILGQKVEFLVSFYNNEISEKSEIFDDQFSVERPDGSNFTLKIRSTKLEDSAMYFCATRELNSYEQYFGPGTRLTVT.

The CDR3 bases are TGTGCCAGCAGTTACGCAGGTAATGAAGCTTTCTTT. Encoded protein: CASSYAGNEAFF. The chain links TRBV6-6 to TRBJ1-1; D gene ambiguous. CDR3 size: 12 residues. Germline loops: CDR1 MNHNY, CDR2 SVGAGI (reference sequence). V was trimmed by 2 bases and J by 7 bases, leaving 8 bases between them.

The genes are TRBV28 and TRBJ1-2, with 9 nucleotides matching TRBD1. This CDR3 is built from 14 residues. Looked up from germline, CDR1 is MDHEN and CDR2 is SYDVKM. Trimming at V came to 6 bases and at J to 5 bases, leaving 7 bases not matched to a gene. For the CDR3, the DNA is TGTGCCAGCAGGAGGGGACAGGGATTTTATGGCTACACCTTC. This translates into CASRRGQGFYGYTF.

This rearrangement joins TRBV5-4 to TRBJ2-3; 8 bases align to TRBD1. The CDR3 has 15 amino acids. V gave up 0 bases and J gave up 5 bases; unmatched junction bases: 5. Germline lookup yields CDR1 SGHNT and CDR2 YYREEE (reference sequence). For the CDR3, the DNA is TGTGCCAGCAGCTTGGGGCAGGGGGCCAGAGATACGCAGTATTTT. Translation: CASSLGQGARDTQYF.

Turning to this clone: Other DNA variants within this sample encode the same CDR3. This chain connects TRBV5-6 to TRBJ2-7; TRBD1 is a possible D gene (6 bases). Trimming shortened V by 0 bases and J by 2 bases, and 12 bases separated the two germline ends. Looked up from germline, CDR1 is SGHDT and CDR2 is YYEEEE. This CDR3 has 15 amino acids. CDR3 nucleotide sequence: TGTGCCAGCAGCTTGGGGCGTCGGACAGCCTACGAGCAGTACTTC. It translates to CASSLGRRTAYEQYF.

The rearrangement links TRBV19 to TRBJ1-2, with unresolved D. This CDR3 has 14 residues. Looked up from germline, CDR1 is LNHDA and CDR2 is SQIVND (reference sequence). V lost 7 bases to trimming and J lost 4 bases, with 16 bases between them. The CDR3 region has the DNA TGTGCCAGTACCAGAGCTGGCGCAGTCTATGGCTACACCTTC. Protein: CASTRAGAVYGYTF.

This chain links TRBV9 with TRBJ2-3, with 7 bases that match TRBD1. The CDR3 length is 13 residues. V lost 3 bases and J lost 5; bases outside the gene matches: 3. Germline V lookup: CDR1 SGDLS, CDR2 YYNGEE. CDR3 region: CASSATGIDTQYF. CDR3 nucleotide sequence: TGTGCCAGCAGCGCGACAGGGATAGATACGCAGTATTTT.

This clone is a singleton in its sample. The chain couples TRBV7-9 to TRBJ1-2; 8 bases fit TRBD1. Germline V gene data show CDR1 as SEHNR and CDR2 as FQNEAQ (reference sequence). The ends lost 7 bases at V and 3 bases at J; junction bases unmatched: 7. The CDR3 is made up of 14 amino acids. The chain's CDR3 is CASTPGTGDYGYTF. DNA of the CDR3: TGTGCCAGCACGCCCGGGACAGGAGACTATGGCTACACCTTC.

The chain carries TRBV7-9 and TRBJ1-2, with D uncertain. This CDR3 is 12 amino acids long. V lost 1 base to trimming and J lost 6 bases, with 6 bases between them. Germline CDR1 reads SEHNR; CDR2 reads FQNEAQ (reference sequence). The CDR3: CASSLERHGYTF. The CDR3 DNA follows: TGTGCCAGCAGCTTAGAACGACATGGCTACACCTTC.

This clone has just one count. The chain is built from TRBV28 and TRBJ2-3; a possible D gene is TRBD1 (6 bases). The CDR3 contains 13 residues. Trimming pared 4 bases from V and 4 bases from J, leaving 9 bases between. Germline values: CDR1 MDHEN, CDR2 SYDVKM. Written as DNA, the CDR3 is TGTGCCAGCAGTTCCAGGGGTTCAGATACGCAGTATTTT. Amino acids: CASSSRGSDTQYF. Full variable domain (outside the CDR3, taken from reference TRBV28 and TRBJ2-3): DVKVTQSSRYLVKRTGEKVFLECVQDMDHENMFWYRQDPGLGLRLIYFSYDVKMKEKGDIPEGYSVSREKKERFSLILESASTNQTSMYLCASSSRGSDTQYFGPGTRLTVL.

This chain uses TRBV5-1 with TRBJ2-3, with D perhaps TRBD1 (6 bases). Deletions cut 0 bases from V and 2 bases from J, with 19 bases between. Germline V gene data show CDR1 as SGHRS and CDR2 as YFSETQ. The CDR3 covers 18 residues. The CDR3 bases are TGCGCCAGCAGCTTGGCCATCCGTACAGGGATTTTCACAGATACGCAGTATTTT. It yields the protein CASSLAIRTGIFTDTQYF.

The rearrangement joins TRBV19 to TRBJ2-2; 10 positions agree with TRBD2. The CDR3 totals 17 residues. Germline CDR1 LNHDA, CDR2 SQIVND (reference sequence). The V gene end was trimmed by 5 bases and the J gene end by 2 bases; junction bases not matched to a gene: 8. Here the CDR3 reads CASSPWGLALNTGELFF. The CDR3, as DNA: TGTGCCAGTAGTCCCTGGGGACTAGCGCTTAACACCGGGGAGCTGTTTTTT.

The gene calls are TRBV11-2 and TRBJ2-7, with TRBD1 identical over 10 bases. J lost 6 bases, V lost 10 bases, and 9 bases had no gene match. The CDR3 sequence is 13 residues long. CDR1 is SGHAT, CDR2 FQNNGV, per germline. The CDR3 nucleotides are TGTGCCACGCGGGGGACAGGGGTATCCGAGCAGTACTTC. It specifies CATRGTGVSEQYF. Supplemented by reference TRBV11-2 and TRBJ2-7, the full variable domain reads EAGVAQSPRYKIIEKRQSVAFWCNPISGHATLYWYQQILGQGPKLLIQFQNNGVVDDSQLPKDRFSAERLKGVDSTLKIQPAKLEDSAVYLCATRGTGVSEQYFGPGTRLTVT.

CDR3 sequence reads: CASSLQLAGDYEQYF. The CDR3 DNA is TGTGCCAGCAGCCTTCAACTAGCGGGAGACTACGAGCAGTACTTC. V is TRBV7-6 and J is TRBJ2-7, with TRBD2 identical over 11 bases. Trimming at V came to 5 bases and at J to 3 bases, leaving 6 bases not matched to a gene. Germline V lookup: CDR1 SGHVS, CDR2 FNYEAQ. The CDR3 has 15 amino acids.

This clone appeared once. The rearrangement joins TRBV7-6 to TRBJ2-5; 7 bases are shared with TRBD1. This CDR3 spans 15 amino acids. The germline CDR1 and CDR2 sequences are SGHVS and FNYEAQ. The V gene end was trimmed by 5 bases and the J gene end by 5 bases; junction bases not matched to a gene: 11. CDR3 in amino acids: CASSLRQGSGETQYF. Written as DNA, the CDR3 is TGTGCCAGCAGCCTGCGACAGGGAAGCGGCGAGACCCAGTACTTC.

V is TRBV5-1 and J is TRBJ2-7; D might be TRBD1 (5 bases). V lost 4 bases and J lost 1, with 12 bases in between. Germline CDR1 reads SGHRS; CDR2 reads YFSETQ. This CDR3 has 14 residues. The CDR3 spells CASSRLDISYEQYF. The CDR3, as DNA: TGCGCCAGCAGCCGGTTGGACATTTCCTACGAGCAGTACTTC.

V gene TRBV6-1 combines with J gene TRBJ2-7, with a possible D match to TRBD1 (6 bases). The V gene lost 7 bases and the J gene lost 2 bases, with 12 bases spanning the gap. The V gene's germline CDR1 is MNHNS and CDR2 SASEGT. This CDR3 region has 13 residues. The CDR3 coding sequence is TGTGCCAGCACCTCGGACAGAGCCTACGAGCAGTACTTC. Translated: CASTSDRAYEQYF.

The gene calls are TRBV28 and TRBJ2-7; perhaps TRBD1 as D (5 bases). Trimming stripped 7 bases from V and 2 bases from J, with 9 bases between. The CDR3 runs to 12 residues. The germline V gene encodes CDR1 MDHEN and CDR2 SYDVKM. The CDR3 spells CASTRVTYEQYF. CDR3 DNA: TGTGCCAGCACCAGGGTCACCTACGAGCAGTACTTC.

On this clone itself: The DNA is left out, because the CDR3 cannot be placed on it with certainty; the CDR3 is given as TCRdb lists it. The chain recombines TRBV12-2 with TRBJ1-5. TRBV12-2 is annotated as a pseudogene. The CDR3 is 17 residues long, ends included. CDR3 sequence reads: CASRLPAWGEGNQPQHF.